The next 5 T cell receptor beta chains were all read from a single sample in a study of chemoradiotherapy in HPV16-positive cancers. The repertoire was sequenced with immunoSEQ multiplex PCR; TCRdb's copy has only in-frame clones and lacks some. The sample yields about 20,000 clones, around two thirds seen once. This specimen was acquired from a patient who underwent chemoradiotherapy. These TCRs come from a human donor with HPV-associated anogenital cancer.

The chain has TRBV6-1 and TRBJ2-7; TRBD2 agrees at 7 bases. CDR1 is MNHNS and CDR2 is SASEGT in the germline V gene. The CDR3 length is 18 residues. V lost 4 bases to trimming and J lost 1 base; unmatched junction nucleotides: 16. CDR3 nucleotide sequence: TGTGCCAGCAGTGTGTTGCGGGGGAGCCGGTGGGGTTCCTACGAGCAGTACTTC. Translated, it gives CASSVLRGSRWGSYEQYF.

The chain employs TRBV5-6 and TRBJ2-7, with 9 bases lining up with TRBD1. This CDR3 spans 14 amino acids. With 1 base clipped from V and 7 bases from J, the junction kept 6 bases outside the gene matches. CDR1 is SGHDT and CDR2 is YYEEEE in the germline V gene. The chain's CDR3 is CASSLTGGTGEQYF. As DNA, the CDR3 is TGTGCCAGCAGCTTGACAGGGGGCACGGGGGAGCAGTACTTC.

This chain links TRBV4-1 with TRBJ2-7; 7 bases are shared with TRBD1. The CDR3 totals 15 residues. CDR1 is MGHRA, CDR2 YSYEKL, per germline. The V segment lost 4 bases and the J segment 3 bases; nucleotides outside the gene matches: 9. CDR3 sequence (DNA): TGCGCCAGCAGCCTCCTACCGGGACAGATCTACGAGCAGTACTTC. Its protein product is CASSLLPGQIYEQYF.

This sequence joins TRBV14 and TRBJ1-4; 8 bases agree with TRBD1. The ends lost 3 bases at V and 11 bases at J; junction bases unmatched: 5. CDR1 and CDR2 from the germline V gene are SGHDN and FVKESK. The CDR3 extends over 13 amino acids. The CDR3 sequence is CASSQTRQGKLFF. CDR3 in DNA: TGTGCCAGCAGCCAGACCAGACAGGGGAAACTGTTTTTT. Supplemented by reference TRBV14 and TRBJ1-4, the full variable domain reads EAGVTQFPSHSVIEKGQTVTLRCDPISGHDNLYWYRRVMGKEIKFLLHFVKESKQDESGMPNNRFLAERTGGTYSTLKVQPAELEDSGVYFCASSQTRQGKLFFGSGTQLSVL.

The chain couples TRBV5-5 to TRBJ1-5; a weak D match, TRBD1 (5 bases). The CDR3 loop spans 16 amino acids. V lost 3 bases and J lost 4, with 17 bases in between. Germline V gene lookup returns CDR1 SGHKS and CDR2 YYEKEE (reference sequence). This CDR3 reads CASSSQGLNPNQPQHF. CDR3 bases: TGTGCCAGCAGCTCCCAGGGTTTGAATCCAAATCAGCCCCAGCATTTT.